The clone carrying this TCR beta chain has only one observation. Its antigen remains unknown. Sequencing used immunoSEQ multiplex PCR; TCRdb keeps in-frame clones, though not all of them. The sample holds under 100,000 clones, more than 80% seen once. Germline CDR1 MRHNA, CDR2 SNTAGT. The CDR3 sequence is 15 residues long. The V and J ends lost 0 bases and 5 bases respectively, with 11 bases between them. Unstimulated Tregs (CD4+CD25+CD127-) and CD4+CD25- non-Tregs were sorted from PBMCs. This record comes from a study of Tregs in tolerant kidney transplant recipients. Study conclusions and caveats: Tregs expanded with activated donor B cells seemed most donor-specific. This study did not directly address biological reproducibility. The small number of patients limits these findings pending further validation.

This TCR was sampled from a human donor in good health. The sequenced sample was CD8+ T cells from blood. This chain links TRBV6-4 with TRBJ2-1; weak D call: TRBD1 (5 bases). As DNA, the CDR3 is TGTGCCAGCAGTGACTCGGGGCTAGATCACAATGAGCAGTTCTTC. Protein sequence: CASSDSGLDHNEQFF.